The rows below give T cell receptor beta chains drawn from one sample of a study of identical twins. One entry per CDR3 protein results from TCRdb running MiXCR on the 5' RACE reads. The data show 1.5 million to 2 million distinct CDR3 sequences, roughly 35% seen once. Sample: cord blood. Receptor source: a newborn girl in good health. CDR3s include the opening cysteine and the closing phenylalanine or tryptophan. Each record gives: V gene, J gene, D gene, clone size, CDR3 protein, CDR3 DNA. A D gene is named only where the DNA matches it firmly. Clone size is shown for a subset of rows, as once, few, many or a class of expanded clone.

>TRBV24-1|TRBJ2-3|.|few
CATSDDSISTDTQYF
TGTGCCACCAGTGATGATAGCATAAGCACAGATACGCAGTATTTT
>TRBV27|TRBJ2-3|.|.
CASSLSLGRDTDTQYF
TGTGCCAGCAGTTTAAGCCTAGGGCGGGATACGGATACGCAGTATTTT
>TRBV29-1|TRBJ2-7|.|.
CSAKGGMGEQYF
TGCAGCGCTAAAGGAGGGATGGGCGAGCAGTACTTC
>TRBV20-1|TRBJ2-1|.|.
CSASSPATPQDNEQFF
TGCAGTGCTAGTTCTCCGGCTACTCCCCAGGACAATGAGCAGTTCTTC
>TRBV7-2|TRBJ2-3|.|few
CASPTGGPVTDTQYF
TGTGCCAGCCCTACCGGGGGCCCCGTCACAGATACGCAGTATTTT
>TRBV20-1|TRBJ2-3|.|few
CSAREGLGIFSADTQYF
TGCAGTGCTAGAGAGGGGCTGGGGATATTCTCCGCAGATACGCAGTATTTT
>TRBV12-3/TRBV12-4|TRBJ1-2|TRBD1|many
CASTLTGYGYTF
TGTGCCAGCACCTTGACAGGGTATGGCTACACCTTC
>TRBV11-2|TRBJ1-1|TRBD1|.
CASSLVGQGKGAFF
TGTGCCAGCAGCTTAGTTGGACAGGGAAAGGGGGCTTTCTTT
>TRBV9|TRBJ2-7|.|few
CASSEAPSESRYF
TGTGCCAGCAGCGAGGCGCCGTCGGAGTCGCGGTACTTC
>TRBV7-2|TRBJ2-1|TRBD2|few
CASSLEVSSGYNEQFF
TGTGCCAGCAGCTTAGAAGTGTCTAGCGGATACAATGAGCAGTTCTTC
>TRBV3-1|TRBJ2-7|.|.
CTSSQDFYEQYF
TGTACCAGCAGCCAGGACTTTTACGAGCAGTACTTC
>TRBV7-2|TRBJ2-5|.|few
CASSSQAGLQETQYF
TGTGCCAGCAGCTCCCAGGCGGGGTTACAAGAGACCCAGTACTTC
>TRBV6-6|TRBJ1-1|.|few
CASSYSLQGRGTEAFF
TGTGCCAGCAGTTACTCTTTACAGGGAAGGGGGACTGAAGCTTTCTTT
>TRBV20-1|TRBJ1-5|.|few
CSASDPGTPNQPQHF
TGTAGTGCTTCAGACCCCGGGACACCCAATCAGCCCCAGCATTTT
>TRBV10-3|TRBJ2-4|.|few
CAISDSGTLKNIQYF
TGTGCCATCAGTGACTCCGGGACTCTCAAAAACATTCAGTACTTC
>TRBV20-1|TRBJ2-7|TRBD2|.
CSALAGFEQYF
TGCAGTGCTCTAGCGGGCTTCGAGCAGTACTTC
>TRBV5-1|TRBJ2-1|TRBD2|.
CASSVGTSGGMEQFF
TGCGCCAGCAGCGTCGGGACTAGCGGGGGGATGGAGCAGTTCTTC
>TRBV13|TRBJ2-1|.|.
CVSSPRGVEQFF
TGTGTCAGCAGCCCGCGGGGCGTTGAGCAGTTCTTC
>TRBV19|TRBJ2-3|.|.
CASSPRRVADTQYF
TGTGCCAGTAGCCCCCGGCGGGTCGCAGATACGCAGTATTTT
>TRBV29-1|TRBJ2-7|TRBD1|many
CSVEDSTGDEQYF
TGCAGCGTTGAAGACTCGACAGGGGACGAGCAGTACTTC
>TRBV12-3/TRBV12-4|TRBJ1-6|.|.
CASSDRWNSPLHF
TGTGCCAGCAGTGACAGGTGGAATTCACCCCTCCACTTT
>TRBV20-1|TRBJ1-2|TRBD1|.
CSAGTTGGLGGYTF
TGCAGTGCTGGAACGACAGGGGGTTTGGGTGGCTACACCTTC
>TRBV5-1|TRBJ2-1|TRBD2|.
CASSFGGREYNEQFF
TGCGCCAGCAGCTTTGGCGGGAGAGAATACAATGAGCAGTTCTTC
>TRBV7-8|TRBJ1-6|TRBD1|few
CASSSSRGLRSPLHF
TGTGCCAGCAGCTCAAGTAGGGGGCTTCGGTCACCCCTCCACTTT
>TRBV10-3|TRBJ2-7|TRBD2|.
CAISETGTSSYNEQYF
TGTGCCATCAGTGAGACTGGGACTAGCTCCTACAATGAGCAGTACTTC
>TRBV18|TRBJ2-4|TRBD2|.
CASSRVAGDGAKNIQYF
TGTGCCAGCTCACGAGTAGCGGGAGACGGAGCCAAAAACATTCAGTACTTC
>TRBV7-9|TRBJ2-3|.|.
CASGLYQRTQYF
TGTGCCAGCGGCTTGTACCAGCGTACGCAGTATTTT
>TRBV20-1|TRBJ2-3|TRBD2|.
CSASRTSGPTDTQYF
TGCAGTGCTAGCAGGACTAGCGGACCCACAGATACGCAGTATTTT
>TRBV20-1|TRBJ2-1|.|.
CSASWRVYNEQFF
TGCAGTGCTAGTTGGCGGGTTTACAATGAGCAGTTCTTC
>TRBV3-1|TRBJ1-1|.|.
CACSRREGMNTEAFF
TGTGCCTGCAGCCGCCGGGAGGGGATGAACACTGAAGCTTTCTTT
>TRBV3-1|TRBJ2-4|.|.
CASSQEGFGDIQYF
TGTGCCAGCAGCCAAGAAGGGTTTGGGGACATTCAGTACTTC
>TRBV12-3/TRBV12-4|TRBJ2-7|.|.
CASSWGTPVDNEQYF
TGTGCCAGCAGTTGGGGGACTCCAGTCGACAATGAGCAGTACTTC
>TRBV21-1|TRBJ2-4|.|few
CASSSGTVGKNVQYF
TGTGCCAGCAGCTCTGGGACAGTTGGCAAAAACGTTCAGTACTTC
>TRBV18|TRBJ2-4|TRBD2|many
CASSPGGKNIQYF
TGTGCCAGCAGCCCCGGGGGGAAGAACATTCAGTACTTC
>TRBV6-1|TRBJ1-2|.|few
CASSPGHTNYGYTF
TGTGCCTCCTCACCGGGACATACTAACTATGGCTACACCTTC
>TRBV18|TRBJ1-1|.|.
CASSPTVQGMNTEAFF
TGTGCCAGCTCACCGACCGTCCAGGGCATGAACACTGAAGCTTTCTTT
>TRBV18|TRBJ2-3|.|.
CASSPQAWSDTQYF
TGTGCCAGCTCACCACAAGCGTGGTCAGATACGCAGTATTTT
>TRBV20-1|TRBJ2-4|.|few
CSARALVLAKNIQYF
TGCAGTGCTAGAGCTCTGGTACTAGCCAAAAACATTCAGTACTTC
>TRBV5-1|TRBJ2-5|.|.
CASSFEDAETQYF
TGCGCCAGCAGCTTTGAGGACGCGGAGACCCAGTACTTC
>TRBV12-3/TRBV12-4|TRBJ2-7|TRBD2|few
CASTLGLGVYEQYF
TGTGCCAGCACCTTGGGACTAGGGGTCTACGAGCAGTACTTC
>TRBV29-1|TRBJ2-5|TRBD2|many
CSGTSGRETQYF
TGCAGCGGGACTAGCGGGAGAGAGACCCAGTACTTC
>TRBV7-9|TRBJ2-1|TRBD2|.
CASSLVSGGAAEQFF
TGTGCCAGCAGCTTAGTTAGCGGGGGGGCCGCTGAGCAGTTCTTC